This T cell receptor (beta chain) was sequenced during a study of blood T cell repertoires in COVID-19. About the research overall: The analysed material was cDNA or gDNA that came from T cells, B-cell-depleted T cells, or PBMCs.

The ends were cut back, 6 bases at V and 0 bases at J, with 9 bases in the middle. Germline lookup yields CDR1 MDHEN and CDR2 SYDVKM. The CDR3 is 14 amino acids. Methods used by the authors: For nucleated cells, counts were estimated from reference gene primer amplification. The assay was immunoSEQ multiplex PCR, and TCRdb's table has in-frame clones only and misses some. That table supplies the V and J calls and clone size; D and trimming were determined from the DNA. The sample comprises hundreds of thousands of clones, around four fifths of which are singletons, and 5% to 6% rests with the top ten.

Sequencing used peripheral blood. The chain employs TRBV28 and TRBJ1-5; D perhaps matches TRBD1 (5 bases). This TCR came from a man older than 75 with acute or convalescent COVID-19. The CDR3 nucleotides are TGTGCCAGCAGAGGACACGATAGCAATCAGCCCCAGCATTTT. Translating it yields CASRGHDSNQPQHF.